This TCR beta chain was identified during a study of blood T cell repertoires in COVID-19. This CDR3 contains 16 residues. CDR1 ENHRY and CDR2 SYGVKD come from the germline V gene. The V gene lost 3 bases and the J gene lost 0 bases, with 15 bases spanning the gap. The table came from immunoSEQ multiplex PCR; TCRdb's copy has only in-frame clones and leaves some out. The table includes around 190,000 clones, about 88% detected once. The receptor's source is a woman aged 25 to 39 who had recovered from COVID-19. The sequenced material came from PBMCs or T cells enriched from blood (not recorded which). This chain links TRBV10-3 with TRBJ2-7; D may be TRBD2 (6 bases). This CDR3 is CAISDGGSRSSYEQYV. Written as DNA, the CDR3 is TGTGCCATCAGTGATGGGGGGAGCCGAAGCTCCTACGAGCAGTACGTC.